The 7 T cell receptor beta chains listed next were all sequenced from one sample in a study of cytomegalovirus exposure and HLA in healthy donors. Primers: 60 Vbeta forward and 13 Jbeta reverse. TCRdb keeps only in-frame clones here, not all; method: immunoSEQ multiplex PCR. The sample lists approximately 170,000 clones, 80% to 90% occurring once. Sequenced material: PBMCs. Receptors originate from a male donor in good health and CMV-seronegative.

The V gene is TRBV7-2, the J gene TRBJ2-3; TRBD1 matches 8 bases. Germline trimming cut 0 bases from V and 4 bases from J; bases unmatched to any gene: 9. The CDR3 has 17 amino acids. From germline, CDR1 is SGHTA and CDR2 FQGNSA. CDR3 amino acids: CASSLASVTGDPDTQYF. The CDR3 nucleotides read TGTGCCAGCAGCTTAGCCTCCGTGACAGGGGATCCAGATACGCAGTATTTT.

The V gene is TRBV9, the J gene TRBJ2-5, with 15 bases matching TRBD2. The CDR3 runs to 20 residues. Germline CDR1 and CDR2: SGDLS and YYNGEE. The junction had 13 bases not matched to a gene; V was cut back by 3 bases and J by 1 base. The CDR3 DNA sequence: TGTGCCAGCAGCGCGCTTCCGGGACTAGCGGGAGGCAGACTCCAAGAGACCCAGTACTTC. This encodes CASSALPGLAGGRLQETQYF.

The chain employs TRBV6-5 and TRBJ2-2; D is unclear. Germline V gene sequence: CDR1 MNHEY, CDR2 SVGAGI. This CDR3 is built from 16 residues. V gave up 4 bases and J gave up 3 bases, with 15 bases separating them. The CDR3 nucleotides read TGTGCCAGCAGTTTAAGTAGAAACGGAGACACCGGGGAGCTGTTTTTT. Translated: CASSLSRNGDTGELFF.

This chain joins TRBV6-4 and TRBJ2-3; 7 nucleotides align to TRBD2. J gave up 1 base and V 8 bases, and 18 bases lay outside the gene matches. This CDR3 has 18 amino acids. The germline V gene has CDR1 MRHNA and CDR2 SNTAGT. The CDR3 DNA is TGTGCCAGCCATCTTCGAATGAGGCGGGAGTTAGGCACAGATACGCAGTATTTT. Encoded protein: CASHLRMRRELGTDTQYF.

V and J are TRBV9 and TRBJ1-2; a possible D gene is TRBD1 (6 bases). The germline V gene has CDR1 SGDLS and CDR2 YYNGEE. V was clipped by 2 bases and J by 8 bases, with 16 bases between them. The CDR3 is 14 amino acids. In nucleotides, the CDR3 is TGTGCCAGCAGCGTCCCGGGGGGACACGAGGGCTACACCTTC. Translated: CASSVPGGHEGYTF. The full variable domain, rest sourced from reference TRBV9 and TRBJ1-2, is DSGVTQTPKHLITATGQRVTLRCSPRSGDLSVYWYQQSLDQGLQFLIQYYNGEERAKGNILERFSAQQFPDLHSELNLSSLELGDSALYFCASSVPGGHEGYTFGSGTRLTVV.

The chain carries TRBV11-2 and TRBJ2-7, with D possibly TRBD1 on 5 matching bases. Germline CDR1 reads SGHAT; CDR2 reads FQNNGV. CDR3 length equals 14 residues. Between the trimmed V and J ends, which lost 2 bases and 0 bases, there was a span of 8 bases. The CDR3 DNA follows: TGTGCCAGCAGCTTACATGGGGCCTCCTACGAGCAGTACTTC. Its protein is CASSLHGASYEQYF.

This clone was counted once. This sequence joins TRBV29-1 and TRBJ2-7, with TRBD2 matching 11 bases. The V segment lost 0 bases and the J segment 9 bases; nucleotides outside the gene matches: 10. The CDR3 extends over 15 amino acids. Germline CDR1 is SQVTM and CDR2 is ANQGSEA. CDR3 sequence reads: CSVEEGLAVRQGQYF. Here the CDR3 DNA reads TGCAGCGTTGAAGAGGGACTAGCGGTTCGTCAGGGGCAGTACTTC.